A selection of T cell receptor beta chains follows, all from one sample in a study of metastatic and nonmetastatic thyroid tumors. TCRdb reprocessed the PCR reads using MiXCR. The repertoire holds 30,000 to 35,000 clones, with 25% to 30% as singletons. The sequencing sample was made of blood. Receptors originate from a female donor with papillary thyroid cancer or a benign thyroid nodule (not recorded which). Some clones in this sample may be carry-over from other donors' samples. Each CDR3 is given without its conserved first and last residue. Each record gives: J gene, V gene, D gene, CDR3 protein. The D gene is left open where the match is weak.

j_gene: TRBJ2-3; v_gene: TRBV5-1; d_gene: TRBD2; CDR3aa: ASSMGTSGSSDTQY
j_gene: TRBJ1-5; v_gene: TRBV20-1; d_gene: -; CDR3aa: SARRQAPNQPQH
j_gene: TRBJ1-1; v_gene: TRBV7-2; d_gene: -; CDR3aa: ASSLAVAATEAF
j_gene: TRBJ1-2; v_gene: TRBV7-8; d_gene: TRBD1; CDR3aa: ASKQDRGRSANHGYT
j_gene: TRBJ1-2; v_gene: TRBV11-1; d_gene: TRBD1; CDR3aa: ASSPIVWTGHHYGYT
j_gene: TRBJ1-2; v_gene: TRBV2; d_gene: TRBD1; CDR3aa: ASSGDRDYGYT
j_gene: TRBJ1-1; v_gene: TRBV4-1; d_gene: -; CDR3aa: ASSRGNTEAF
j_gene: TRBJ2-7; v_gene: TRBV18; d_gene: -; CDR3aa: ASSPSRDTSYEQY
j_gene: TRBJ1-1; v_gene: TRBV13; d_gene: TRBD1; CDR3aa: ASSFPGQAALGNTEAF
j_gene: TRBJ2-7; v_gene: TRBV5-1; d_gene: TRBD1; CDR3aa: ASSGVGQGELYEQY
j_gene: TRBJ2-1; v_gene: TRBV30; d_gene: TRBD2; CDR3aa: AWSRTSANEQF
j_gene: TRBJ2-3; v_gene: TRBV19; d_gene: TRBD2; CDR3aa: ASSISGGITDTQY
j_gene: TRBJ1-2; v_gene: TRBV28; d_gene: -; CDR3aa: ASSDGTHSNYGYT
j_gene: TRBJ2-7; v_gene: TRBV19; d_gene: -; CDR3aa: ASSIQAGSLYEQY
j_gene: TRBJ2-1; v_gene: TRBV30; d_gene: TRBD2; CDR3aa: AWMKAGGPFKEQF
j_gene: TRBJ2-2; v_gene: TRBV28; d_gene: TRBD2; CDR3aa: ASSFSSGSSVELF
j_gene: TRBJ2-1; v_gene: TRBV5-1; d_gene: -; CDR3aa: ASSLVGGRYNEQF
j_gene: TRBJ2-2; v_gene: TRBV5-1; d_gene: -; CDR3aa: ASSPMNENTGDLF
j_gene: TRBJ2-7; v_gene: TRBV27; d_gene: TRBD1; CDR3aa: ASRDRAYEQY
j_gene: TRBJ2-1; v_gene: TRBV6-4; d_gene: TRBD2; CDR3aa: ASSDTSGSDEQF
j_gene: TRBJ2-5; v_gene: TRBV7-2; d_gene: TRBD2; CDR3aa: ASSLLRTSGRGETQY
j_gene: TRBJ1-2; v_gene: TRBV6-1; d_gene: -; CDR3aa: ASGLATGHGYT
j_gene: TRBJ1-5; v_gene: TRBV19; d_gene: TRBD1; CDR3aa: DSSKGQGQQPQH
j_gene: TRBJ2-1; v_gene: TRBV4-2; d_gene: -; CDR3aa: ASSQTRSSYNEQF
j_gene: TRBJ2-1; v_gene: TRBV4-2; d_gene: TRBD2; CDR3aa: ASSQGAGDYNEQF
j_gene: TRBJ2-2; v_gene: TRBV20-1; d_gene: -; CDR3aa: SARDQKRGQNTGELF
j_gene: TRBJ2-3; v_gene: TRBV24-1; d_gene: -; CDR3aa: ATSDLRFSGTDTQY
j_gene: TRBJ2-2; v_gene: TRBV6-2/TRBV6-3; d_gene: -; CDR3aa: ASSYSGLTGELF
j_gene: TRBJ2-3; v_gene: TRBV10-3; d_gene: TRBD2; CDR3aa: AISGSGSTDTQY
j_gene: TRBJ2-1; v_gene: TRBV3-1; d_gene: TRBD1; CDR3aa: ASSHRGQHEQF
j_gene: TRBJ2-2; v_gene: TRBV20-1; d_gene: -; CDR3aa: SASQTGGGGELF
j_gene: TRBJ2-3; v_gene: TRBV11-1; d_gene: TRBD1; CDR3aa: VSIPGQGAGDTQY
j_gene: TRBJ2-1; v_gene: TRBV7-2; d_gene: -; CDR3aa: ASSTYRDTGNEQF
j_gene: TRBJ2-1; v_gene: TRBV20-1; d_gene: TRBD2; CDR3aa: SARDFSGTSYNDPF
j_gene: TRBJ2-1; v_gene: TRBV6-1; d_gene: TRBD2; CDR3aa: ASSPPFGDYNEKF
j_gene: TRBJ2-7; v_gene: TRBV5-1; d_gene: TRBD2; CDR3aa: ASSFGGSTEQY
j_gene: TRBJ2-2; v_gene: TRBV5-1; d_gene: TRBD1; CDR3aa: ASSFTGDTGELF
j_gene: TRBJ2-5; v_gene: TRBV19; d_gene: -; CDR3aa: ASSADSGGRAQY
j_gene: TRBJ1-2; v_gene: TRBV10-2; d_gene: -; CDR3aa: ASSERTDYGYT
j_gene: TRBJ2-3; v_gene: TRBV3-1; d_gene: TRBD2; CDR3aa: ASSQAGGDGTDTQY
j_gene: TRBJ2-7; v_gene: TRBV3-1; d_gene: TRBD1; CDR3aa: ASSNGPGTGVYEQY
j_gene: TRBJ2-3; v_gene: TRBV10-2; d_gene: -; CDR3aa: ASSLLSRSITDTQY
j_gene: TRBJ2-1; v_gene: TRBV4-2; d_gene: TRBD2; CDR3aa: ASSPAPTSGGAQEQF
j_gene: TRBJ1-1; v_gene: TRBV20-1; d_gene: -; CDR3aa: SASRQGNTEAF
j_gene: TRBJ2-1; v_gene: TRBV5-1; d_gene: -; CDR3aa: ASSLGFRESSYNEQF
j_gene: TRBJ2-5; v_gene: TRBV6-1; d_gene: -; CDR3aa: ASSPTSHGLQENKY
j_gene: TRBJ2-1; v_gene: TRBV5-4; d_gene: TRBD1; CDR3aa: ASRKQGADEQF
j_gene: TRBJ2-7; v_gene: TRBV20-1; d_gene: TRBD1; CDR3aa: SARLGTGDEQY
j_gene: TRBJ2-7; v_gene: TRBV12-3/TRBV12-4; d_gene: TRBD1; CDR3aa: ASAKTGTGDEQY
j_gene: TRBJ2-7; v_gene: TRBV4-2; d_gene: TRBD2; CDR3aa: ASSQGLAGGMAYEQY
j_gene: TRBJ2-1; v_gene: TRBV19; d_gene: -; CDR3aa: ASSIGDNNEQF
j_gene: TRBJ2-7; v_gene: TRBV27; d_gene: -; CDR3aa: ASSSVGRSYEQY
j_gene: TRBJ2-3; v_gene: TRBV9; d_gene: -; CDR3aa: ASSVVGFHDTQY
j_gene: TRBJ2-1; v_gene: TRBV5-6; d_gene: -; CDR3aa: ASSLDVRDYNEQF
j_gene: TRBJ2-3; v_gene: TRBV12-3/TRBV12-4; d_gene: -; CDR3aa: ASSSRRDGGTDTQY
j_gene: TRBJ2-2; v_gene: TRBV5-1; d_gene: -; CDR3aa: ASSLKFETGELF
j_gene: TRBJ1-5; v_gene: TRBV20-1; d_gene: -; CDR3aa: SAISGNQPQH
j_gene: TRBJ1-3; v_gene: TRBV6-1; d_gene: TRBD1; CDR3aa: ASKFEQGGNTIY
j_gene: TRBJ2-6; v_gene: TRBV6-4; d_gene: -; CDR3aa: ASSAWGAGANFLT
j_gene: TRBJ1-2; v_gene: TRBV5-1; d_gene: TRBD1; CDR3aa: ASSTGSQGANRNNYGYT